The 10 T cell receptor beta chains below all came from one sample that was sequenced in a study of beta chain features in type 1 diabetes. The isolated RNA, all of it, was reverse transcribed, so expressed TCRB transcripts were what got sequenced. Data came from immunoSEQ multiplex PCR; TCRdb stores just in-frame clones and leaves some out. The sample has over 120,000 clones, about 9.2% seen once. Sample: central memory CD4+ T cells from blood. These receptors came from a man aged 18 to 29 in good health.

This clone was counted only a few times. The rearrangement joins TRBV27 to TRBJ2-7; D perhaps matches TRBD2 (5 bases). Per germline, CDR1 MNHEY and CDR2 SMNVEV (reference sequence). V was shortened by 9 bases and J by 7 bases, with 10 bases between the two germline ends. The CDR3 is made up of 10 amino acids. The CDR3 protein is CASGRVEQYF. The CDR3 nucleotides are TGTGCCAGTGGGCGGGTAGAGCAGTACTTC.

This clone was detected a few times. The chain joins TRBV30 to TRBJ2-6, with TRBD1 identical over 7 bases. The V gene end was trimmed by 2 bases and the J gene end by 4 bases; junction bases not matched to a gene: 5. CDR1 and CDR2 (germline): GTSNPN, SVGIG (reference sequence). There are 15 residues in the CDR3. The CDR3 loop reads CAWSPGGPGANVLTF. The DNA for the CDR3 is TGTGCCTGGAGTCCAGGGGGTCCAGGGGCCAACGTCCTGACTTTC.

In its sample, this clone was seen many times. The chain couples TRBV5-1 to TRBJ2-1; the D gene is possibly TRBD2 (6 bases). Trimming cost V 4 bases and J 0 bases, with 11 bases left between them. The germline V gene encodes CDR1 SGHRS and CDR2 YFSETQ. This CDR3 is built from 15 residues. The CDR3 nucleotides read TGCGCCAGCAGCCGGGGGACGAGCTCCTACAATGAGCAGTTCTTC. Its protein product is CASSRGTSSYNEQFF.

This clone was seen a handful of times. The V and J genes are TRBV10-3 and TRBJ2-3; 11 bases fit TRBD1. Germline V gives CDR1 ENHRY, CDR2 SYGVKD. This CDR3 contains 13 residues. J was trimmed by 4 bases and V by 8 bases; bases with no gene match: 2. The CDR3 loop reads CAIRTGGADTQYF. Written as DNA, the CDR3 is TGTGCCATCCGGACAGGGGGCGCAGATACGCAGTATTTT.

This clone has ten or more counts. The chain joins TRBV5-4 to TRBJ2-5; possible D gene TRBD1, 7 bases. The CDR3 covers 14 residues. Between the trimmed V and J ends, which lost 6 bases and 1 base, there was a span of 13 bases. Germline CDR1 reads SGHNT; CDR2 reads YYREEE (reference sequence). CDR3 in amino acids: CASTLRDSQETQYF. Written as DNA, the CDR3 is TGTGCCAGCACCCTGCGGGACAGCCAAGAGACCCAGTACTTC.

This clone has just a few counts. This sequence joins TRBV18 and TRBJ2-7; a weak D match, TRBD2 (5 bases). Germline-derived CDR1 and CDR2 are KGHSH and LQKENI. This CDR3 is built from 15 residues. Trimming removed 5 bases from V and 0 bases from J, with 14 bases in between. CDR3 coding DNA: TGTGCCAGCTCAGCGGCTCTGGGGAGCTCCTACGAGCAGTACTTC. It encodes CASSAALGSSYEQYF.

The chain carries TRBV25-1 and TRBJ2-7; TRBD1 aligns across 7 bases. Unmatched junction bases numbered 8, after V lost 1 base and J lost 5 bases. The germline V gene has CDR1 MGHDK and CDR2 SYGVNS. The CDR3 has 15 amino acids. Here the CDR3 reads CASSESTGYTDEQYF. Written as DNA, the CDR3 is TGTGCCAGCAGTGAATCGACAGGGTATACGGACGAGCAGTACTTC.

V and J are TRBV2 and TRBJ1-5; D perhaps matches TRBD1 (6 bases). Deletions cut 7 bases from V and 0 bases from J, with 13 bases between. The CDR3 has 15 amino acids. Germline V gene data show CDR1 as SNHLY and CDR2 as FYNNEI. The CDR3, as DNA: TGTGCCAGCAAGACAGGCCAGTATAGCAATCAGCCCCAGCATTTT. Translating it yields CASKTGQYSNQPQHF. The full variable domain, completed using reference TRBV2 and TRBJ1-5, is EPEVTQTPSHQVTQMGQEVILRCVPISNHLYFYWYRQILGQKVEFLVSFYNNEISEKSEIFDDQFSVERPDGSNFTLKIRSTKLEDSAMYFCASKTGQYSNQPQHFGDGTRLSIL.

This clone was counted a few times. The rearrangement uses TRBV19 and TRBJ1-5; 10 bases align to TRBD1. Germline V CDR1 and CDR2: LNHDA, SQIVND (reference sequence). The CDR3 consists of 19 residues. The V and J ends lost 2 bases and 6 bases, in that order; junction bases with no gene match: 16. Here the CDR3 reads CASSITRDRGYLRGQPQHF. CDR3 in DNA: TGTGCCAGTAGTATAACCCGGGACAGGGGATATTTGCGTGGTCAGCCCCAGCATTTT.

The chain recombines TRBV6-6 with TRBJ1-4; 12 bases are a match to TRBD1. This CDR3 has 16 residues. In germline, CDR1 is MNHNY, CDR2 SVGAGI (reference sequence). The trim removed 2 bases at V and 7 bases at J, leaving 5 bases unmatched. This CDR3 reads CASSYSPGQGAEKLFF. Written as DNA, the CDR3 is TGTGCCAGCAGTTACAGTCCGGGACAGGGGGCTGAAAAACTGTTTTTT.